Listed here are 10 T cell receptor beta chains from one sample, sequenced in a study of T cells in Graves' hyperthyroidism and ophthalmopathy. TCR beta CDR3 regions were amplified from RNA transcripts. Carried out on the TCR CDR3, a first-round RT-PCR used the HTBI primer set. TCRdb ran MiXCR on the multiplex PCR reads and lists one entry per CDR3 protein. The sample contains more than 350,000 distinct CDR3 sequences, 13% to 15% of which appear only once. The sequencing input was blood. These receptor sequences come from a woman aged 25 to 39 with Graves' ophthalmopathy.

The chain couples TRBV10-3 to TRBJ2-1; D possibly corresponds to TRBD2 (6 bases). This CDR3 is 13 amino acids long. Germline loops: CDR1 ENHRY, CDR2 SYGVKD. V was shortened by 2 bases and J by 6 bases, with 8 bases between the two germline ends. For the CDR3, the DNA is TGTGCCATCAGTGAGGAGGGACTCAATGAGCAGTTCTTC. Translated: CAISEEGLNEQFF.

This clonotype showed up many times. The genes are TRBV20-1 and TRBJ2-5; D is perhaps TRBD2 (6 bases). CDR3 size: 11 residues. V gave up 5 bases and J gave up 12 bases, with 16 bases separating them. Germline CDR1 is DFQATT and CDR2 is SNEGSKA (reference sequence). DNA of the CDR3: TGCAGTGCTCCTTTTACCGGGACTGAGTACTTC. Translating it yields CSAPFTGTEYF.

This clonotype was seen at least ten times. The rearrangement joins TRBV11-3 to TRBJ2-1, with 13 bases lining up with TRBD2. The CDR3 has 19 residues. Germline trimming cut 2 bases from V and 8 bases from J; bases unmatched to any gene: 15. Germline loops: CDR1 SGHNT, CDR2 YENEEA. CDR3 DNA: TGTGCCAGCAGCTTACCCTGGACTAGCGGGGGTCCCGTTTCCCATGAGCAGTTCTTC. Amino acids: CASSLPWTSGGPVSHEQFF.

The chain joins TRBV19 to TRBJ2-7; weak D call: TRBD1 (7 bases). V was cut by 7 bases and J by 5 bases, with 18 bases left in between. This CDR3 spans 14 amino acids. Germline V gives CDR1 LNHDA, CDR2 SQIVND (reference sequence). The CDR3 nucleotides read TGTGCCAGTACCACCTTTGCAGGGGGGCACGAGCAGTACTTC. This sequence encodes CASTTFAGGHEQYF.

This clonotype was seen repeatedly, ten times or more. The V and J genes are TRBV27 and TRBJ1-5; the match to TRBD1 covers 9 bases. The CDR3 runs to 17 residues. V lost 6 bases and J lost 4; bases outside the gene matches: 13. CDR1 and CDR2 from the germline V gene are MNHEY and SMNVEV (reference sequence). In DNA form, the CDR3 reads TGTGCCAGCAGATCACTCACCGGGACAGGGCTGAATCAGCCCCAGCATTTT. Amino acids: CASRSLTGTGLNQPQHF.

With respect to this clonotype: One end of the junction does not line up with germline, which may come from a read error. The chain combines TRBV9 with TRBJ2-1; D is unresolved. Germline loops: CDR1 SGDLS, CDR2 YYNGEE. The CDR3 length is 16 residues. The CDR3 bases are TGTACCAGCAGCGTAGCTGGGCCTAGCTCCTACAATGAGCAGTTCTTC. Its protein is CTSSVAGPSSYNEQFF.

The sample holds many counts of this clonotype. An end of the junction does not agree with germline; a read error may underlie this. The chain couples TRBV7-7 to TRBJ2-7, with TRBD2 matching 8 bases. From germline, CDR1 is SSHAT and CDR2 FNYEAQ (reference sequence). The CDR3 extends over 14 amino acids. CDR3 loop: CASSPGREGYEQYF. The CDR3, as DNA: TGTGCTAGCAGCCCTGGACGGGAGGGATACGAGCAGTACTTC.

This clonotype occurred many times. The chain employs TRBV14 and TRBJ2-2; D is possibly TRBD2 (6 bases). The CDR3 runs 19 residues. Germline assignment: CDR1 SGHDN and CDR2 FVKESK. V was pared by 0 bases and J by 4 bases, with 21 bases between. The CDR3 reads CASSQDYAGTSRVTGELFF. DNA for the CDR3: TGTGCCAGCAGCCAAGACTACGCCGGTACTAGCCGCGTCACCGGGGAGCTGTTTTTT.

At least ten counts were recorded for this clonotype. The rearrangement joins TRBV28 to TRBJ1-2; the D gene is possibly TRBD1 (6 bases). The CDR3 has 14 residues. The V gene's germline CDR1 is MDHEN and CDR2 SYDVKM. Trimming removed 9 bases from V and 7 bases from J, with 21 bases in between. CDR3 bases: TGTGCCAGTACCATCAGCGGGGGCGCTGGTGGCTACACCTTC. Protein product: CASTISGGAGGYTF.

There are many counts of this clonotype. This chain uses TRBV7-9 with TRBJ1-6; D uncertain. Germline CDR1 and CDR2: SEHNR and FQNEAQ (reference sequence). V lost 1 base, J lost 4 bases, and 11 bases lay in between. The CDR3 has 16 residues. The DNA of the CDR3 is TGTGCCAGCAGCTTAGGTTGGTCGGATTATAATTCACCCCTCCACTTT. It encodes CASSLGWSDYNSPLHF.